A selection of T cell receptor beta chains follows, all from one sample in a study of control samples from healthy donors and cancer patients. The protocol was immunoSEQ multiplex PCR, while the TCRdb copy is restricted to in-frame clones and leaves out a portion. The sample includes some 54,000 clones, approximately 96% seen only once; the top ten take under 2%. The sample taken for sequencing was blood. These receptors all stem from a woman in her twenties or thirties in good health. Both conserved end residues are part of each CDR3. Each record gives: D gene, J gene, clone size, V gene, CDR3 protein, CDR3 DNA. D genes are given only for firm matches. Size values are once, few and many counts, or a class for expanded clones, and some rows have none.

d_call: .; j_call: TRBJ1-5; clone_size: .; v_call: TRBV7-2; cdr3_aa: CASSPTGYSQPQHF; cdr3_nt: TGTGCCAGCAGCCCTACCGGGTATAGTCAGCCCCAGCATTTT
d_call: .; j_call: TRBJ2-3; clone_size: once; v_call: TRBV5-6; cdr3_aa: CASSLEVDTDTQYF; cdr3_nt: TGTGCCAGCAGCTTGGAGGTGGACACAGATACGCAGTATTTT
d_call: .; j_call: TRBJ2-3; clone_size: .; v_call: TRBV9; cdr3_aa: CASSVDGDLSDTQYF; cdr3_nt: TGTGCCAGCAGCGTAGATGGGGACCTCTCAGATACGCAGTATTTT
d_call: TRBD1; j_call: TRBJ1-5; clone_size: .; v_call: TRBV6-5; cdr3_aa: CASSYRRTGGEHF; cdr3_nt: TGTGCCAGCAGTTACAGACGGACAGGGGGAGAGCATTTT
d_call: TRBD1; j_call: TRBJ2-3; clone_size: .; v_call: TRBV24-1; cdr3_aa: CATSDRQGASSTDTQYF; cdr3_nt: TGTGCCACCAGTGATAGACAGGGGGCTTCTAGCACAGATACGCAGTATTTT
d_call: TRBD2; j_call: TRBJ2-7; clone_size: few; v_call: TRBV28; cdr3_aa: CASSLWLAGREQYF; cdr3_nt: TGTGCCAGCAGTTTGTGGCTAGCGGGGCGCGAGCAGTACTTC
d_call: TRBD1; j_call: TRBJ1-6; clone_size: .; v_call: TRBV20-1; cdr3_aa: CSASPTGASPLHF; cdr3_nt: TGCAGTGCTAGTCCTACAGGGGCTTCACCCCTCCACTTT
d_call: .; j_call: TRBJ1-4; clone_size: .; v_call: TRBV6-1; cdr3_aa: CASSEIRGWDEKLFF; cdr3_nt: TGTGCCAGCAGTGAAATTCGGGGTTGGGATGAAAAACTGTTTTTT
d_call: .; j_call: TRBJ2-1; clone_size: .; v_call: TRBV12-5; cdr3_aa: CASGLGEGYNEQFF; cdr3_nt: TGTGCTAGTGGTTTAGGCGAGGGCTACAATGAGCAGTTCTTC
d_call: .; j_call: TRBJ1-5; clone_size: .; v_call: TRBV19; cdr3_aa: CASSGAVVQPQHF; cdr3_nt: TGTGCCAGTAGTGGGGCAGTGGTTCAGCCCCAGCATTTT
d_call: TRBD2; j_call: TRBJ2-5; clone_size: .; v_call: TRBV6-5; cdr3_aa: CATSYGGSSLGETQYF; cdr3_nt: TGTGCCACCAGTTACGGCGGGAGCAGTCTCGGGGAGACCCAGTACTTC
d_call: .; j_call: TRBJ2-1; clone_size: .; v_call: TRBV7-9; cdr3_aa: CASSPMAGPAYNEQFF; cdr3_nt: TGTGCCAGCAGCCCCATGGCGGGACCAGCCTACAATGAGCAGTTCTTC
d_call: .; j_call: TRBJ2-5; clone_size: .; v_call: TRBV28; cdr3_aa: CASSLKVVVREGAGTQYF; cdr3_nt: TGTGCCAGCAGTTTAAAGGTCGTTGTCAGGGAAGGGGCTGGGACCCAGTACTTC
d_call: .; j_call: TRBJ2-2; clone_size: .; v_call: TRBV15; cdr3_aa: CATSRDRVYTGELFF; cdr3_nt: TGTGCCACCAGCAGAGATAGGGTGTACACCGGGGAGCTGTTTTTT
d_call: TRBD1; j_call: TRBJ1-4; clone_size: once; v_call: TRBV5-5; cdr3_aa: CASSGGRGLKDEKLFF; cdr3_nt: TGTGCCAGCAGCGGGGGCAGGGGGCTGAAAGATGAAAAACTGTTTTTT
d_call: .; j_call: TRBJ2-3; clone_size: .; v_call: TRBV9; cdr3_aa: CASSALVPGDTQYF; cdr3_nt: TGTGCCAGCAGCGCCCTAGTCCCGGGGGATACGCAGTATTTT
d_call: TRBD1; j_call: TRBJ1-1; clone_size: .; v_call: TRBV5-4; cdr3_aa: CASSLGTGGMNTEAFF; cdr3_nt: TGTGCCAGCAGCTTGGGTACAGGGGGGATGAACACTGAAGCTTTCTTT
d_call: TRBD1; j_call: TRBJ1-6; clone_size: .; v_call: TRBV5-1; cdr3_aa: CASSLEGQGNSPLHF; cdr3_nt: TGCGCCAGCAGCTTGGAGGGACAGGGTAATTCACCCCTCCACTTT